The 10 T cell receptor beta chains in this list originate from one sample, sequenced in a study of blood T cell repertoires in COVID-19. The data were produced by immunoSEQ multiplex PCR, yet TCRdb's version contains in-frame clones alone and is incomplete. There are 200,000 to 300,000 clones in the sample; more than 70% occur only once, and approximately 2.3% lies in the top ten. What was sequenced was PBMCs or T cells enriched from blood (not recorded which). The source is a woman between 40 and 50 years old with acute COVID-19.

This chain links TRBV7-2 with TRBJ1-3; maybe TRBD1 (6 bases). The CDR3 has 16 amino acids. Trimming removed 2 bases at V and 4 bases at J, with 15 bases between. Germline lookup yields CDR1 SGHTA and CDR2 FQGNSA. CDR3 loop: CASSLMGARPGNTIYF. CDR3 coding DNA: TGTGCCAGCAGCTTAATGGGGGCTAGGCCCGGAAACACCATATATTTT.

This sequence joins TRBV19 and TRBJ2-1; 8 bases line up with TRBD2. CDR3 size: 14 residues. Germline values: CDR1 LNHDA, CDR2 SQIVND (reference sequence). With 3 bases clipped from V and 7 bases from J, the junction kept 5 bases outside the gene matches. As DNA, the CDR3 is TGTGCCAGTAGTATCGGGGGGGCGTCGAATGAGCAGTTCTTC. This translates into CASSIGGASNEQFF.

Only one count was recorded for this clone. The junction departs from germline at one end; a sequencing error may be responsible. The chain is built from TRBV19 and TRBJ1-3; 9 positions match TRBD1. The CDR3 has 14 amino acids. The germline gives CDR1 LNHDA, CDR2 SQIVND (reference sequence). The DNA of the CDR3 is TGTGCCAGTAGTATCGCTCACAGGGGGCAGGGCAAAGATTTT. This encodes CASSIAHRGQGKDF.

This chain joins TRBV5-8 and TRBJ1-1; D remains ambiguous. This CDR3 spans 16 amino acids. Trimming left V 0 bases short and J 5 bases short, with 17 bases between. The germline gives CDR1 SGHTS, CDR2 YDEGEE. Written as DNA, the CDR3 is TGTGCCAGCAGCTTGGCCGGCGGCAGGAGGTTAACTGAAGCTTTCTTT. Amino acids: CASSLAGGRRLTEAFF.

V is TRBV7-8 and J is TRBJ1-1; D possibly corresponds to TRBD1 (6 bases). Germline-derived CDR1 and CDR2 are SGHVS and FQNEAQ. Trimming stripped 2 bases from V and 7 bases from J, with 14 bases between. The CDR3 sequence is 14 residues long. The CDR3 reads CASSLIGQSSEAFF. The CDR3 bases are TGTGCCAGCAGCTTAATAGGACAGTCCAGTGAAGCTTTCTTT.

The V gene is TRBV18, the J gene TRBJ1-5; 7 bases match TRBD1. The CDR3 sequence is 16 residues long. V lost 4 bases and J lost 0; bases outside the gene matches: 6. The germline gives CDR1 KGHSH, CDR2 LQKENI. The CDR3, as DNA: TGTGCCAGCTCACAACGACAGGGCGATAGCAATCAGCCCCAGCATTTT. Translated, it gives CASSQRQGDSNQPQHF.

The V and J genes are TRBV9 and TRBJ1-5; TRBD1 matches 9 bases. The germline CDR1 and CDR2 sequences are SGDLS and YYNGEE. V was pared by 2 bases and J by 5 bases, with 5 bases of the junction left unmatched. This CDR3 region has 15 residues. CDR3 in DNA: TGTGCCAGCAGCGTGACGGGACAGGGACATCAGCCCCAGCATTTT. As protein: CASSVTGQGHQPQHF.

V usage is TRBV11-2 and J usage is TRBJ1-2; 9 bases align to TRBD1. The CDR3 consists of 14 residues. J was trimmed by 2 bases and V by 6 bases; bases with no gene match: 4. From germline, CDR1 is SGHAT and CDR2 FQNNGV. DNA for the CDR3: TGTGCCAGCAGGGGACAGGGAAAAAACTATGGCTACACCTTC. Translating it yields CASRGQGKNYGYTF.

The CDR3 region has the DNA TGTGCCAGCAGCGTAGGGCAGGGGGCACACACTGAAGCTTTCTTT. Protein product: CASSVGQGAHTEAFF. The chain is built from TRBV9 and TRBJ1-1; 8 bases match TRBD1. Germline V CDR1 and CDR2: SGDLS, YYNGEE. With 0 bases clipped from V and 3 bases from J, the junction kept 4 bases outside the gene matches. This CDR3 contains 15 residues. Full variable domain (outside the CDR3, taken from reference TRBV9 and TRBJ1-1): DSGVTQTPKHLITATGQRVTLRCSPRSGDLSVYWYQQSLDQGLQFLIQYYNGEERAKGNILERFSAQQFPDLHSELNLSSLELGDSALYFCASSVGQGAHTEAFFGQGTRLTVV.

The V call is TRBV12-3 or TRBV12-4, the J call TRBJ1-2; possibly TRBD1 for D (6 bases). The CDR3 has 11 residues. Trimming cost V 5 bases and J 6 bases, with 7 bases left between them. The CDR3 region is CASSNRDGYTF. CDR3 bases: TGTGCCAGCAGTAACAGGGATGGCTACACCTTC.